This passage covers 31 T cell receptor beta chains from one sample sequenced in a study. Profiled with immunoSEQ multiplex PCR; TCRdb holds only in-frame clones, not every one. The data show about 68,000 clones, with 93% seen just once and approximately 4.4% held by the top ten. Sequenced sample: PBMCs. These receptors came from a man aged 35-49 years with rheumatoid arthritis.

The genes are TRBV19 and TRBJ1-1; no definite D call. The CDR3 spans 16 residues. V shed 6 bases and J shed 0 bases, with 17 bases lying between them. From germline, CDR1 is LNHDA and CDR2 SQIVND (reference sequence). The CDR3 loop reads CASSPADRLLNTEAFF. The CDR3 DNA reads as TGTGCCAGTAGCCCCGCGGACCGACTCTTGAACACTGAAGCTTTCTTT.

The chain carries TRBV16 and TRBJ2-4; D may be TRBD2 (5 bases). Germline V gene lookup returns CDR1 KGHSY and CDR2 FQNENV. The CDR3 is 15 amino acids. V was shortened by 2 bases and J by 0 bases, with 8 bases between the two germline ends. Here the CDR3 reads CASSQIALAKNIQYF. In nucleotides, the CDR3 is TGTGCCAGCAGCCAAATAGCGCTAGCCAAAAACATTCAGTACTTC.

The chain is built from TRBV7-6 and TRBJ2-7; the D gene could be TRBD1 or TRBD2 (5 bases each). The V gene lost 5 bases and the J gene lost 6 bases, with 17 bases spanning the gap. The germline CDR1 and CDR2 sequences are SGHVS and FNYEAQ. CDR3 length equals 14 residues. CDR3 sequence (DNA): TGTGCCAGCAGCCCTGCCGGGGCCAAACGCGAGCAGTACTTC. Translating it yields CASSPAGAKREQYF.

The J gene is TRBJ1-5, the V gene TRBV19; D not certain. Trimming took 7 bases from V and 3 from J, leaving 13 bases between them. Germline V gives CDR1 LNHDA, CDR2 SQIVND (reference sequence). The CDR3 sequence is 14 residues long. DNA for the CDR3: TGTGCCAGTACCAATACGGCGGACAATCAGCCCCAGCATTTT. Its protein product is CASTNTADNQPQHF. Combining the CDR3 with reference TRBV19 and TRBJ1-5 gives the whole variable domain DGGITQSPKYLFRKEGQNVTLSCEQNLNHDAMYWYRQDPGQGLRLIYYSQIVNDFQKGDIAEGYSVSREKKESFPLTVTSAQKNPTAFYLCASTNTADNQPQHFGDGTRLSIL.

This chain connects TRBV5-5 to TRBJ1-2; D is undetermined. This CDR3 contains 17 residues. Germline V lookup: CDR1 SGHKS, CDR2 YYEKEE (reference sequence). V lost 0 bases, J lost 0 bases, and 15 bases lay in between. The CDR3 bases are TGTGCCAGCAGCTTGGATAGGGCGGCCGGCTCTAACTATGGCTACACCTTC. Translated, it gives CASSLDRAAGSNYGYTF.

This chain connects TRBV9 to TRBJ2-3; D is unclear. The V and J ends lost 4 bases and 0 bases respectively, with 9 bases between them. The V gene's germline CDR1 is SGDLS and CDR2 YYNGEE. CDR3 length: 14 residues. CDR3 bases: TGTGCCAGCAGCCCGACATGGAGCACAGATACGCAGTATTTT. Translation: CASSPTWSTDTQYF.

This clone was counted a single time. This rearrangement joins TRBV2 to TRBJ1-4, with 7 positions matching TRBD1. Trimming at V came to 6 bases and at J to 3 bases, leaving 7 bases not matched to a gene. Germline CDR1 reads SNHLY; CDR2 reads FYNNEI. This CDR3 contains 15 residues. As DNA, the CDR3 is TGTGCCAGCAGCGCAGGGGGATGGGCTAATGAAAAACTGTTTTTT. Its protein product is CASSAGGWANEKLFF. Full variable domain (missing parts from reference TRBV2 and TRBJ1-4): EPEVTQTPSHQVTQMGQEVILRCVPISNHLYFYWYRQILGQKVEFLVSFYNNEISEKSEIFDDQFSVERPDGSNFTLKIRSTKLEDSAMYFCASSAGGWANEKLFFGSGTQLSVL.

The CDR3 loop is CASSDPHGRDSNQPQHF. CDR3 nucleotide sequence: TGTGCCAGCAGTGACCCCCATGGGCGGGATAGCAATCAGCCCCAGCATTTT. The chain has TRBV6-4 and TRBJ1-5; D unclear. This CDR3 comprises 17 residues. Between the trimmed V and J ends, which lost 2 bases and 0 bases, there was a span of 14 bases. CDR1 MRHNA and CDR2 SNTAGT come from the germline V gene.

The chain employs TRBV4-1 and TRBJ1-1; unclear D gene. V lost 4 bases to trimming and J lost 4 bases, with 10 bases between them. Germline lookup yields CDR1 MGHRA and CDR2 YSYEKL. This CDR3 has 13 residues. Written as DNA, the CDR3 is TGCGCCAGCAGCCTAGGAGGGCCCACTGAAGCTTTCTTT. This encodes CASSLGGPTEAFF.

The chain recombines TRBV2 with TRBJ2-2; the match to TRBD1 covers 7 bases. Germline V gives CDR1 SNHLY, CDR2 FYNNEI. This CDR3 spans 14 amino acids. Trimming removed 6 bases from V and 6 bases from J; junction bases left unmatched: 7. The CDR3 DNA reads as TGTGCCAGCAGCATGGACAGGTCCGCCGGGGAGCTGTTTTTT. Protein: CASSMDRSAGELFF.

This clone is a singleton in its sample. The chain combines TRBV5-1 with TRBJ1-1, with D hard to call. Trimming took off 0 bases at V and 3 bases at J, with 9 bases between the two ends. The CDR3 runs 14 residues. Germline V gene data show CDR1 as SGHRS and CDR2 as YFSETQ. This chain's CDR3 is CASSLGGRDTEAFF. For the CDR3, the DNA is TGCGCCAGCAGCTTGGGCGGTAGGGACACTGAAGCTTTCTTT.

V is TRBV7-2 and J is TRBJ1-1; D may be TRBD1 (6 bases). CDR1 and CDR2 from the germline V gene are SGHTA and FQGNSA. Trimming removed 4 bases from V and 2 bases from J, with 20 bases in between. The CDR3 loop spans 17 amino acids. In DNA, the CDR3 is TGTGCCAGCAGCTGGGGGGACACATCGGCCATTAACACTGAAGCTTTCTTT. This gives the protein CASSWGDTSAINTEAFF.

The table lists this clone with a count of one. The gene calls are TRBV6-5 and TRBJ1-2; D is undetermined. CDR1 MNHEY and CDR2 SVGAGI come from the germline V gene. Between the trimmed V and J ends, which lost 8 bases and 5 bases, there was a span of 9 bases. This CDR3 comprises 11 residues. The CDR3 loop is CASGVSYGYTF. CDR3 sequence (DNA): TGTGCCAGCGGGGTCTCGTATGGCTACACCTTC.

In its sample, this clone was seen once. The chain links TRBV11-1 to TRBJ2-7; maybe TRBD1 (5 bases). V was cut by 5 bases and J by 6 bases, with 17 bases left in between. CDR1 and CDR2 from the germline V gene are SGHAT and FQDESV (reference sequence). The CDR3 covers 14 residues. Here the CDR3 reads CASSPEILQAEQYF. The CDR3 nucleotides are TGTGCCAGCAGCCCCGAAATTCTACAGGCCGAGCAGTACTTC.

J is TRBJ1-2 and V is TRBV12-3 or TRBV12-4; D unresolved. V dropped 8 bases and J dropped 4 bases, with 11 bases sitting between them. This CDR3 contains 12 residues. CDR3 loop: CASSGPSYGYTF. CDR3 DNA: TGTGCCAGCTCAGGCCCCTCCTATGGCTACACCTTC.

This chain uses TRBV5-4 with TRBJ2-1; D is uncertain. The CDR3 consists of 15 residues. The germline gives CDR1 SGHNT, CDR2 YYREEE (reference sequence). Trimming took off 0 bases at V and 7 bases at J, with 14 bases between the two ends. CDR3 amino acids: CASSLDRPSRNEQFF. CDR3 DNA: TGTGCCAGCAGCTTGGACAGACCGAGTAGGAATGAGCAGTTCTTC.

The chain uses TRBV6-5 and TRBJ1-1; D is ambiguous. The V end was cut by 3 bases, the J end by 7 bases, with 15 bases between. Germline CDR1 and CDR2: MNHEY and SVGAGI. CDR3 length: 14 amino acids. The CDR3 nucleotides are TGTGCCAGCAGTTATCATCCCGAGGGAGATGAAGCTTTCTTT. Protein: CASSYHPEGDEAFF.

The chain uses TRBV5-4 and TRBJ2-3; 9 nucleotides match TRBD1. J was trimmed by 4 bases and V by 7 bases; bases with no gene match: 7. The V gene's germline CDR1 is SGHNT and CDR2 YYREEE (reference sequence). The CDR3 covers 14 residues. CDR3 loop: CASGQGWRADTQYF. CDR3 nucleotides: TGTGCCAGCGGACAGGGGTGGAGGGCAGATACGCAGTATTTT. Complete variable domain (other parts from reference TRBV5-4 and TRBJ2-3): ETGVTQSPTHLIKTRGQQVTLRCSSQSGHNTVSWYQQALGQGPQFIFQYYREEENGRGNFPPRFSGLQFPNYSSELNVNALELDDSALYLCASGQGWRADTQYFGPGTRLTVL.

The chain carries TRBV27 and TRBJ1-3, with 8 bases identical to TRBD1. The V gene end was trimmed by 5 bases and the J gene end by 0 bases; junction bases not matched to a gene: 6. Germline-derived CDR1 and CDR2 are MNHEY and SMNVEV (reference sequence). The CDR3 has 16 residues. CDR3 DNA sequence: TGTGCCAGCAGTCCCCGTACAGGGGGCTCTGGAAACACCATATATTTT. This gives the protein CASSPRTGGSGNTIYF.

CDR3 nucleotide sequence: TGTGCCAGCGGGGCCCGAACAGGGGGTATAAAAGGGGGCAATCAGCCCCAGCATTTT. It codes for CASGARTGGIKGGNQPQHF. J is TRBJ1-5 and V is TRBV27; 8 nucleotides agree with TRBD1. The V segment lost 8 bases and the J segment 2 bases; nucleotides outside the gene matches: 20. From germline, CDR1 is MNHEY and CDR2 SMNVEV (reference sequence). CDR3 size: 19 residues.

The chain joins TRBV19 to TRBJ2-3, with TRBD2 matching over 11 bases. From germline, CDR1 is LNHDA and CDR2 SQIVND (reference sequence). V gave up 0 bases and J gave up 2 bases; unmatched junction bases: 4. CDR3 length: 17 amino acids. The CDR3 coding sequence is TGTGCCAGTAGTATAGAGACTAGCGGGACCTACACAGATACGCAGTATTTT. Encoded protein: CASSIETSGTYTDTQYF.

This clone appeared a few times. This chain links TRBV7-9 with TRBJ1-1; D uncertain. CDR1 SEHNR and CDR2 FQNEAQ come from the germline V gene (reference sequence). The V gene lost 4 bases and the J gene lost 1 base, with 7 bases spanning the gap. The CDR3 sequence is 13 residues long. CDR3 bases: TGTGCCAGCAGCTCGGACGGGAACACTGAAGCTTTCTTT. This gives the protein CASSSDGNTEAFF.

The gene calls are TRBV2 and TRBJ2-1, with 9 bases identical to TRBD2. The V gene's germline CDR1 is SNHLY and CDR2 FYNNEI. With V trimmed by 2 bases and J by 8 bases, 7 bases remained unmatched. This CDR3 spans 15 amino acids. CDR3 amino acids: CASSEMQAGGYEQFF. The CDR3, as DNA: TGTGCCAGCAGTGAAATGCAAGCGGGAGGCTATGAGCAGTTCTTC.

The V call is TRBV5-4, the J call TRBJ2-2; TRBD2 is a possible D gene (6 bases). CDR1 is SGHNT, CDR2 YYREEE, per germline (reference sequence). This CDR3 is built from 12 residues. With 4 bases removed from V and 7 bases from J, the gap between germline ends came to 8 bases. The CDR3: CASSQGGGELFF. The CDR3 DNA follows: TGTGCCAGCAGCCAGGGAGGCGGGGAGCTGTTTTTT.

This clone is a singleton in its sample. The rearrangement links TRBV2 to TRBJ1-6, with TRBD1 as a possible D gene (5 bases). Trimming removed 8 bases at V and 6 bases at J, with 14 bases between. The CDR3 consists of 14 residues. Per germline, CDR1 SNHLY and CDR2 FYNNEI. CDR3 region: CASRRGNGNSPLHF. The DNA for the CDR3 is TGTGCCAGCCGACGGGGGAATGGTAATTCACCCCTCCACTTT.

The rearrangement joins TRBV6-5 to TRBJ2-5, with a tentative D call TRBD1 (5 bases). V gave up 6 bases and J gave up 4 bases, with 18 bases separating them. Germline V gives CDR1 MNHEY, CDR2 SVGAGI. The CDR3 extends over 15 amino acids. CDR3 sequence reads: CASSRPEFGAETQYF. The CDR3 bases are TGTGCCAGCAGCCGCCCGGAGTTTGGGGCAGAGACCCAGTACTTC.

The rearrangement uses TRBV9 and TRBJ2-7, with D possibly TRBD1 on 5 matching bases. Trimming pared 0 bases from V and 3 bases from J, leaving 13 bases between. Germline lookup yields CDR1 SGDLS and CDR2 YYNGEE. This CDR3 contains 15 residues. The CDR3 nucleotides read TGTGCCAGCAGCGTAGAGGCCCAGGGATACTACGAGCAGTACTTC. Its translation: CASSVEAQGYYEQYF.

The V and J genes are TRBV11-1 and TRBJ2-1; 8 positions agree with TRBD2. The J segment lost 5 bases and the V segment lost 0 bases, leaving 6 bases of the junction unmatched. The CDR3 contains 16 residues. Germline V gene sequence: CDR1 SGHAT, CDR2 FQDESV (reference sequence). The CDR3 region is CASSLALTSENNEQFF. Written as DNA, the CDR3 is TGTGCCAGCAGCTTAGCGCTGACTAGCGAGAACAATGAGCAGTTCTTC.

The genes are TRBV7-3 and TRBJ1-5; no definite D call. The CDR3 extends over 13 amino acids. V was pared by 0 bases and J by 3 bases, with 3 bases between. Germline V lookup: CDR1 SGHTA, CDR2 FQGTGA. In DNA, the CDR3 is TGTGCCAGCAGCTTAACGTCCAATCAGCCCCAGCATTTT. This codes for CASSLTSNQPQHF.

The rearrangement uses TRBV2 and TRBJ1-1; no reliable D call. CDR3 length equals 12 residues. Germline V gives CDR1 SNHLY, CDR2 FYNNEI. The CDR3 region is CVLTGGDGRAFF. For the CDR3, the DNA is TGTGTCTTGACCGGCGGAGATGGGAGGGCTTTCTTT.

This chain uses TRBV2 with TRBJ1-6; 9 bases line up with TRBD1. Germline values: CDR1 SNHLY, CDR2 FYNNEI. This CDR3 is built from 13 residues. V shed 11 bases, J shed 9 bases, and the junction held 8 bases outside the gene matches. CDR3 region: CAGRDRDRSPLHF. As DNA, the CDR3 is TGTGCCGGCCGGGACAGGGATCGTTCACCCCTCCACTTT.